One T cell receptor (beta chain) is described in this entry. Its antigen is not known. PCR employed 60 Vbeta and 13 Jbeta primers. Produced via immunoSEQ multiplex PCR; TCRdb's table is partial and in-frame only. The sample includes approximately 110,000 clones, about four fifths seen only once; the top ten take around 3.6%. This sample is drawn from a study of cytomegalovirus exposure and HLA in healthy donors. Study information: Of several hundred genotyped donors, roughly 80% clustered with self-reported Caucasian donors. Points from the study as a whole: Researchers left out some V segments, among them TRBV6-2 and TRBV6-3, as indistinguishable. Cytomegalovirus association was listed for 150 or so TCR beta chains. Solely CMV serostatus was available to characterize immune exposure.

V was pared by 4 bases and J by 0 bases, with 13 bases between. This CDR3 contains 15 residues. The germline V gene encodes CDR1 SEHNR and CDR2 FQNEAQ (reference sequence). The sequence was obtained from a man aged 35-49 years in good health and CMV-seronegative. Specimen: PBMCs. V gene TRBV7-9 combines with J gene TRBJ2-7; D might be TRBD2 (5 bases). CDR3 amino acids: CASSSRVGSSYEQYF. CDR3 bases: TGTGCCAGCAGCTCCCGCGTTGGGAGCTCCTACGAGCAGTACTTC.